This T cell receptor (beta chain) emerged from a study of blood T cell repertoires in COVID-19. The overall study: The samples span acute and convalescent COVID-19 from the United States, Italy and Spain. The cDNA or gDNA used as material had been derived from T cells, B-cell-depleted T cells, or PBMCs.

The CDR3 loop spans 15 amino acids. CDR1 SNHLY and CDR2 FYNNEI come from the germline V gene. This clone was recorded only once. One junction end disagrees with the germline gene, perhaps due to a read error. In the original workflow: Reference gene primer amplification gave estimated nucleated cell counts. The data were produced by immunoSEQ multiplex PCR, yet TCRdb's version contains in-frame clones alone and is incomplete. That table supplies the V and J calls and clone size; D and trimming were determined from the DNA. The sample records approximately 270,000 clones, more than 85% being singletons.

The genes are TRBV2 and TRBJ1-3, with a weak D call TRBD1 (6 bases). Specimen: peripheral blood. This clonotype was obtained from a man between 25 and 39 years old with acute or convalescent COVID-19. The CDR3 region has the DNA TGTGCCAGCAAAAGTCAGGGGAGCTCTGGAGACACCATATATTTT. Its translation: CASKSQGSSGDTIYF.